A selection of T cell receptor beta chains follows, all from one sample in a study of shared clonotypes between healthy human individuals. This table comes from immunoSEQ multiplex PCR, and its TCRdb copy is limited to in-frame clones, with some not included. In the table there are 230,000 or so clones, 50% to 80% of which are singletons. Specimen: memory CD4+ T cells sorted from blood. These receptors were taken from a man in his thirties or forties in good health. The CDR3 runs from the conserved cysteine through the conserved F or W.

TRBJ1-1 15 TRBV6-5 CASNPRQVRNTEAFF
TRBJ2-2 16 TRBV7-6 CASSLEPGLYTGELFF
TRBJ2-2 18 TRBV29-1 CSVEDRKGLAGATGELFF
TRBJ2-7 14 TRBV5-1 CASSSGTGDYEQYF
TRBJ1-4 13 TRBV28 CANRQGPMGKLFF
TRBJ2-1 16 TRBV11-1 CASSSAGLLSDNEQFF
TRBJ1-4 17 TRBV29-1 CSVAGTPGGATNEKLFF
TRBJ2-3 13 TRBV18 CASSPPSGDTQYF
TRBJ1-5 17 TRBV4-1 CASSQTLIKGGGQPQHF
TRBJ2-5 16 TRBV5-1 CASSFLTSGTQETQYF
TRBJ1-4 15 TRBV11-2 CASSLDRGGRGKLFF
TRBJ2-3 14 TRBV5-6 CASSFGGRTDTQYF
TRBJ2-7 15 TRBV5-4 CASSFGTGGSYEQYF
TRBJ2-2 15 TRBV10-3 CAISPSGARAGELFF
TRBJ2-1 16 TRBV7-3 CASSLGSGRAYNEQFF
TRBJ1-1 15 TRBV30 CAWSDVFPKNEEAFF
TRBJ2-1 12 TRBV11-2 CASSSVGNEQFF
TRBJ1-2 15 TRBV4-2 CASSLRDRENYGYTF
TRBJ1-2 14 TRBV5-1 CASSLAGTLYGYTF
TRBJ2-1 19 TRBV30 CAWSVSWGQGLADYNEQFF
TRBJ2-2 16 TRBV7-8 CASSLDLAGNTGELFF
TRBJ2-1 15 TRBV7-9 CAARKGGSLYNEQFF
TRBJ1-1 15 TRBV29-1 CSVSPGWAMNTEAFF
TRBJ2-1 18 TRBV28 CASSHFGLAGGQGNEQFF
TRBJ2-3 11 TRBV6-5 CASKAADTQYF
TRBJ1-1 13 TRBV18 CASSLDGGTEAFF
TRBJ2-7 13 TRBV18 CASSPHAQYEQYF
TRBJ2-1 14 TRBV27 CATRLAGVLDEQFF
TRBJ1-1 15 TRBV5-5 CASSFGRSSNTEAFF
TRBJ2-7 13 TRBV5-4 CASSLDRGYEQYF
TRBJ1-4 14 TRBV6-1 CASSEDLTNEKLFF
TRBJ2-3 16 TRBV7-2 CASSLVGSSAGDTQYF
TRBJ1-1 14 TRBV9 CASSREPLNTEAFF
TRBJ1-1 14 TRBV5-6 CASTKGGANTEAFF
TRBJ1-2 16 TRBV2 CASKGQGQGPDYGYTF
TRBJ2-1 17 TRBV14 CASSHPTLTGLGNEQFF
TRBJ2-1 17 TRBV4-1 CASSYGLRGLSYNEQFF
TRBJ1-5 13 TRBV29-1 CSVGHHSNQPQHF
TRBJ2-7 15 TRBV28 CASRGAGVAHYEQYF
TRBJ1-5 18 TRBV27 CASSLAPRGQGLNQPQHF
TRBJ1-5 13 TRBV30 CAWDRGSNQPQHF
TRBJ2-1 15 TRBV7-2 CASSKRELLYNEQFF
TRBJ2-1 15 TRBV11-3 CASSLTSGAHNEQFF
TRBJ2-2 17 TRBV7-2 CASSFAGGRVTAGELFF
TRBJ2-7 16 TRBV5-4 CASSAGRTQGTYEQYF
TRBJ2-6 15 TRBV19 CASSIQGAWANVLTF
TRBJ1-5 15 TRBV29-1 CSVIHLRESRWSQHF
TRBJ2-3 16 TRBV19 CASSIGASGFTDTQYF
TRBJ1-2 14 TRBV30 CAWSHQAINYGYTF